The clone carrying this TCR beta chain was detected ten times or more. The antigen remains unidentified. CDR3 size: 16 residues. With V trimmed by 3 bases and J by 0 bases, 5 bases remained unmatched. Germline V lookup: CDR1 DFQATT, CDR2 SNEGSKA (reference sequence). The source of the sample is a study of Graves' ophthalmopathy and Graves' hyperthyroidism. Study observations and caveats: For separating ophthalmopathy from stable hyperthyroidism, a 13-signature model gave 85% to 90% sensitivity and roughly 77% specificity. The authors also found most expanded thyroid clonotypes above 0.001 frequency in blood.

Uncontrolled infections, pregnancy, lactation or other autoimmune diseases led to patient exclusion. RNA served as the template for amplifying TCR beta CDR3 regions. Amplification began with first-round RT-PCR using HTBI primers, then second-round multiplex PCR was performed. TCRdb ran MiXCR on the multiplex PCR reads and lists one entry per CDR3 protein. The repertoire holds under 800,000 distinct CDR3 sequences, around a fifth seen once, with more than 5.5% in the top ten. What was sequenced was peripheral blood. The clonotype originates from a woman under 30 with stable Graves' hyperthyroidism. Some clones in this sample may be carry-over from other donors' samples. V is TRBV20-1 and J is TRBJ2-4, with 10 bases lining up with TRBD1. The CDR3 DNA reads as TGCAGTGCTAGTGACTGGACAGGGGGAGCCAAAAACATTCAGTACTTC. Protein: CSASDWTGGAKNIQYF.